A selection of T cell receptor beta chains follows, all from one sample in a study of Graves' ophthalmopathy and Graves' hyperthyroidism. TCRdb re-derived calls from the multiplex PCR reads in MiXCR, one entry per CDR3 protein. The sample has about 620,000 distinct CDR3 sequences, 22% seen once. Specimen: peripheral blood. These receptors all come from a woman under 30 with stable Graves' hyperthyroidism. Some clones in this sample may be carry-over from other donors' samples. Each CDR3 is given without its conserved first and last residue.

V | CDR3
TRBV30 | AWSVGGGRGYQPQH
TRBV6-1 | ASRTHTGDGSYEQY
TRBV6-1 | ASSEATGRQPQH
TRBV6-5 | ASSYSSAGYGYT
TRBV6-1 | ASRLGRNSYEQY
TRBV6-1 | ASSERAGNQPQH
TRBV20-1 | SASRDRLGTQY
TRBV7-6 | ASSPPQYTEAF
TRBV20-1 | SASSIGYT
TRBV19 | AIRRDYGYT
TRBV12-3/TRBV12-4 | ASRKTSGNSYEQY
TRBV3-1 | ASSQGYGNQPQH
TRBV24-1 | ATSRRSGANVLT
TRBV11-2 | ASSPGTVQPQH
TRBV6-5 | ASSLDGGNTIY
TRBV24-1 | ATSDATPGPQH